This T cell receptor (beta chain) was found in a study of blood T cell repertoires in COVID-19. At the level of the study: Acute-phase and convalescent COVID-19 samples originated in the United States, Italy and Spain. PBMCs, B-cell-depleted T cells, or T cells provided the cDNA or gDNA that made up the material.

A remark on this clone: Other DNA sequences from this sample encode an identical CDR3 as well.

V lost 4 bases, J lost 6 bases, and 3 bases stayed unmatched. The germline V gene has CDR1 SGHRS and CDR2 YFSETQ. CDR3 length equals 14 residues. As processed by the authors: Nucleated cell number was recorded as an estimate derived from reference gene primer amplification. Measured with immunoSEQ multiplex PCR; TCRdb has only the in-frame clones, and not every one. Clonal size and the V and J genes are those of that table, whereas D and trimming came from the DNA. The table lists hundreds of thousands of clones, 70% to 85% of them singletons. The rearrangement uses TRBV5-1 and TRBJ1-4; the match to TRBD1 covers 10 bases. The sequenced material came from peripheral blood. This TCR derives from a woman older than 75 with acute or convalescent COVID-19. The CDR3 nucleotides are TGCGCCAGCAGCCCCGGGACAGGGGATGAAAAACTGTTTTTT. It encodes CASSPGTGDEKLFF.